The 11 T cell receptor beta chains below all came from one sample that was sequenced in a study of cytomegalovirus exposure and HLA in healthy donors. The method was immunoSEQ multiplex PCR; TCRdb's version includes in-frame clones alone and lacks a portion of them. The sample has 150,000 or so clones, 85% to 90% seen once; the top ten hold about 1.2%. The material sequenced was PBMCs. These receptors were obtained from a woman aged 18-29 years in good health and CMV-seronegative.

The chain carries TRBV4-1 and TRBJ2-1; 8 nucleotides align to TRBD2. The CDR3 runs 18 residues. Germline values: CDR1 MGHRA, CDR2 YSYEKL. The ends lost 0 bases at V and 0 bases at J; junction bases unmatched: 7. CDR3 protein: CASSQETRAGDSYNEQFF. CDR3 bases: TGCGCCAGCAGCCAAGAAACCCGAGCGGGGGACTCCTACAATGAGCAGTTCTTC.

The chain combines TRBV6-6 with TRBJ2-5, with a tentative D call TRBD2 (6 bases). The CDR3 is 10 residues long. Germline assignment: CDR1 MNHNY and CDR2 SVGAGI (reference sequence). V lost 11 bases and J 5 bases, leaving 9 bases between the germline ends. CDR3 sequence (DNA): TGTGCCGGAGGGGAGGAGACCCAGTACTTC. Protein product: CAGGEETQYF.

The chain links TRBV25-1 to TRBJ1-2; the D is unclear. This CDR3 has 14 residues. Germline CDR1 MGHDK, CDR2 SYGVNS. V lost 5 bases, J lost 2 bases, and 12 bases lay in between. In DNA form, the CDR3 reads TGTGCCAGCAGTCCACCCGAGGGAAACTATGGCTACACCTTC. Translating it yields CASSPPEGNYGYTF.

This sequence joins TRBV5-1 and TRBJ2-3; TRBD2 agrees at 8 bases. CDR1 is SGHRS, CDR2 YFSETQ, per germline. CDR3 length: 15 residues. The V and J ends lost 4 bases and 2 bases, in that order; junction bases with no gene match: 6. The CDR3 sequence: CASSTGLAPTDTQYF. In DNA form, the CDR3 reads TGCGCCAGCAGCACTGGACTAGCCCCCACAGATACGCAGTATTTT.

The rearrangement links TRBV2 to TRBJ1-5, with 8 bases identical to TRBD1. Unmatched junction bases numbered 1, after V lost 1 base and J lost 2 bases. This CDR3 has 15 amino acids. The V gene's germline CDR1 is SNHLY and CDR2 FYNNEI. The CDR3 nucleotides are TGTGCCAGCAGTGAAGAGGGACAGGGCAATCAGCCCCAGCATTTT. Translation: CASSEEGQGNQPQHF.

The CDR3 loop is CASSLDRQGHGYTF. The CDR3 coding sequence is TGTGCCAGCAGCTTAGATCGGCAGGGCCATGGCTACACCTTC. This rearrangement joins TRBV11-2 to TRBJ1-2, with a possible D match to TRBD1 (5 bases). CDR1 is SGHAT, CDR2 FQNNGV, per germline. V lost 0 bases and J 6 bases, leaving 11 bases between the germline ends. The CDR3 has 14 amino acids.

This clone appeared once. J is TRBJ2-3 and V is TRBV6-1, with D possibly being TRBD2 (5 bases). The ends were cut back, 7 bases at V and 2 bases at J, with 13 bases in the middle. Germline lookup yields CDR1 MNHNS and CDR2 SASEGT. The CDR3 runs to 14 residues. CDR3 coding DNA: TGTGCCAGCACGGAGTGGGGAGACACAGATACGCAGTATTTT. The encoded protein is CASTEWGDTDTQYF.

V is TRBV6-5 and J is TRBJ1-1; maybe TRBD1 (6 bases). From germline, CDR1 is MNHEY and CDR2 SVGAGI. This CDR3 region has 14 residues. V shed 10 bases and J shed 5 bases, with 20 bases lying between them. CDR3 nucleotide sequence: TGTGCCATCAAACGGGGACAATCGGGTACTGAAGCTTTCTTT. It specifies CAIKRGQSGTEAFF.

The chain has TRBV27 and TRBJ2-7, with 7 bases identical to TRBD1. V dropped 3 bases and J dropped 3; count of bases not matched to a gene: 5. Germline V gives CDR1 MNHEY, CDR2 SMNVEV (reference sequence). The CDR3 length is 14 residues. CDR3 amino acids: CASSFRDSFYEQYF. CDR3 bases: TGTGCCAGCAGTTTTCGGGACAGTTTCTACGAGCAGTACTTC.

This clone was detected only once. V gene TRBV6-1 combines with J gene TRBJ1-2, with D perhaps matching TRBD1 (5 bases). Trimming left V 0 bases short and J 5 bases short, with 16 bases between. The CDR3 has 16 amino acids. Germline V gives CDR1 MNHNS, CDR2 SASEGT. The CDR3 DNA follows: TGTGCCAGCAGTGAAGCGGTCGACAGTACGTTTTATGGCTACACCTTC. Amino acid sequence: CASSEAVDSTFYGYTF.

This clone was observed a handful of times. The rearrangement joins TRBV6-1 to TRBJ1-2, with a possible D match to TRBD1 (5 bases). From germline, CDR1 is MNHNS and CDR2 SASEGT. The CDR3 spans 14 residues. V was pared by 6 bases and J by 6 bases, with 17 bases between. The CDR3 here is CASRAGRGVNGYTF. CDR3 DNA sequence: TGTGCCAGCAGAGCAGGGCGGGGTGTAAATGGCTACACCTTC.